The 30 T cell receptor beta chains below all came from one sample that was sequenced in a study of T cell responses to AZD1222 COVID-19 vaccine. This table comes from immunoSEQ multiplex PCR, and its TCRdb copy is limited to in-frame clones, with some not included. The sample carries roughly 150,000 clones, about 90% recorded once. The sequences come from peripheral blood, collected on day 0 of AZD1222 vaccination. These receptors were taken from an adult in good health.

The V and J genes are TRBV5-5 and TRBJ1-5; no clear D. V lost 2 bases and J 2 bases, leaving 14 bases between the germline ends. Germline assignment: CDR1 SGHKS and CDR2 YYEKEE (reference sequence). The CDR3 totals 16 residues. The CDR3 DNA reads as TGTGCCAGCAGCTTTTATGCGGAGGTAGGCAATCAGCCCCAGCATTTT. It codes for CASSFYAEVGNQPQHF. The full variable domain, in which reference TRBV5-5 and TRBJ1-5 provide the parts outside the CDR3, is DAGVTQSPTHLIKTRGQQVTLRCSPISGHKSVSWYQQVLGQGPQFIFQYYEKEERGRGNFPDRFSARQFPNYSSELNVNALLLGDSALYLCASSFYAEVGNQPQHFGDGTRLSIL.

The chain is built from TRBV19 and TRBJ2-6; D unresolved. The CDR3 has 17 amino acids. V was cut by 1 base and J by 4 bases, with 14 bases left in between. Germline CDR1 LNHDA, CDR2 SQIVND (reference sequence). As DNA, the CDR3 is TGTGCCAGTAGTATAGGGGTCCTGGCGCCGGGGGCCAACGTCCTGACTTTC. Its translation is CASSIGVLAPGANVLTF.

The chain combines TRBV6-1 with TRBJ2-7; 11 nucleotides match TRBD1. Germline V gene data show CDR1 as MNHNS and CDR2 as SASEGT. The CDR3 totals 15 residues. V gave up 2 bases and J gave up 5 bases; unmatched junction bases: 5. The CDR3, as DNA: TGTGCCAGCAGTGAATCTAGGACAGGGGGCCACGAGCAGTACTTC. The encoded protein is CASSESRTGGHEQYF.

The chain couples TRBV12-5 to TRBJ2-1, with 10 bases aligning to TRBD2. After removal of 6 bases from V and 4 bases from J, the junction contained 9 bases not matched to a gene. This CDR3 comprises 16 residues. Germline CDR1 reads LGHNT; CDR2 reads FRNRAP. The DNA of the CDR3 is TGTGCTAGTGGAACGACTAGCGGGCTGGATTACAATGAGCAGTTCTTC. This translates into CASGTTSGLDYNEQFF. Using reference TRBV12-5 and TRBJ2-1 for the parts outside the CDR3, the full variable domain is DARVTQTPRHKVTEMGQEVTMRCQPILGHNTVFWYRQTMMQGLELLAYFRNRAPLDDSGMPKDRFSAEMPDATLATLKIQPSEPRDSAVYFCASGTTSGLDYNEQFFGPGTRLTVL.

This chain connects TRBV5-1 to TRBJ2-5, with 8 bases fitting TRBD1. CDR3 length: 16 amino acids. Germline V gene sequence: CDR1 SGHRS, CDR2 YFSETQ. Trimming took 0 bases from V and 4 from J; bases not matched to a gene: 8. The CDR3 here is CASSLGTGLGGETQYF. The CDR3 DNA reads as TGCGCCAGCAGCTTGGGGACAGGGCTGGGTGGAGAGACCCAGTACTTC.

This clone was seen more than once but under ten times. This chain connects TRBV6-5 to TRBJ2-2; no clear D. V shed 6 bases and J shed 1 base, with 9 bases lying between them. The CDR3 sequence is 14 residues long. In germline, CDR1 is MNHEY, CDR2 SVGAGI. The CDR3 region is CASSPQRNTGELFF. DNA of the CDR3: TGTGCCAGCAGCCCCCAGCGGAACACCGGGGAGCTGTTTTTT.

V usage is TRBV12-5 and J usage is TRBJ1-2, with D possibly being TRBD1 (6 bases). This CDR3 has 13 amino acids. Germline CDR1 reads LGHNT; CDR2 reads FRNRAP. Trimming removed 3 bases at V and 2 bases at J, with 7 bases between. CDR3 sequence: CASGLDRNYGYTF. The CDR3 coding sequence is TGTGCTAGTGGTTTAGACAGGAACTATGGCTACACCTTC.

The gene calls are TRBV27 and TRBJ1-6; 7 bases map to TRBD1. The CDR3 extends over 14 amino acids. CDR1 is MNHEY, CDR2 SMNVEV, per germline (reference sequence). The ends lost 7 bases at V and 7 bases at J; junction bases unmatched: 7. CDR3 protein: CASTPWGQNSPLHF. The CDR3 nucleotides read TGTGCCAGCACCCCGTGGGGACAGAATTCACCCCTCCACTTT.

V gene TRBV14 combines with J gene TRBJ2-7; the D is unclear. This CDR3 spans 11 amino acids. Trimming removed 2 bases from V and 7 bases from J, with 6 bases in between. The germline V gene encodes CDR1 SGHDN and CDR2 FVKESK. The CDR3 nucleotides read TGTGCCAGCAGCCAATGGGCAGAGCAGTACTTC. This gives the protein CASSQWAEQYF.

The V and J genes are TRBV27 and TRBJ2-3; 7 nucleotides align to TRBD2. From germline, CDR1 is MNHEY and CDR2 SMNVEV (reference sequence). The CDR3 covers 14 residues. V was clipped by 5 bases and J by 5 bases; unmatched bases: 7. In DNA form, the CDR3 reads TGTGCCAGCAGTCAAAGCGGGAATGGAGATACGCAGTATTTT. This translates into CASSQSGNGDTQYF.

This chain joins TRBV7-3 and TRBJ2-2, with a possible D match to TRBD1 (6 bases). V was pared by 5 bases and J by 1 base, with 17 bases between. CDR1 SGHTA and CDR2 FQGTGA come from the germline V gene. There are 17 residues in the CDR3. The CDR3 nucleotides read TGTGCCAGCAGCCCGACCCCCGGGACACTGAACACCGGGGAGCTGTTTTTT. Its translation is CASSPTPGTLNTGELFF.

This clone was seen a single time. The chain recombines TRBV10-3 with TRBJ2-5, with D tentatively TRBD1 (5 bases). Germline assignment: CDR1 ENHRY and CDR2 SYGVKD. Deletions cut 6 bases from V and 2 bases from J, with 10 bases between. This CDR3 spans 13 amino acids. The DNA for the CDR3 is TGTGCCATCAGCATGACAGATCAAGAGACCCAGTACTTC. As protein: CAISMTDQETQYF.

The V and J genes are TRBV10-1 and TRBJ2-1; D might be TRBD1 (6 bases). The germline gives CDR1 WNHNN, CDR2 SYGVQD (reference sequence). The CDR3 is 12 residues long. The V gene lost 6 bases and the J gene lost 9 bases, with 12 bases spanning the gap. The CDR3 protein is CASRYRVSEQFF. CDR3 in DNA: TGCGCCAGCAGATACAGGGTCAGTGAGCAGTTCTTC.

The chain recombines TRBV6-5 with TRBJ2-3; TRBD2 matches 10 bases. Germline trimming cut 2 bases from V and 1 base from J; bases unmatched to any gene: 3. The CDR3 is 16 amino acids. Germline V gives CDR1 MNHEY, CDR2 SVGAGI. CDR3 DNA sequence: TGTGCCAGCAGTTACGGGACTAGCGCTCGCACAGATACGCAGTATTTT. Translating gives CASSYGTSARTDTQYF.

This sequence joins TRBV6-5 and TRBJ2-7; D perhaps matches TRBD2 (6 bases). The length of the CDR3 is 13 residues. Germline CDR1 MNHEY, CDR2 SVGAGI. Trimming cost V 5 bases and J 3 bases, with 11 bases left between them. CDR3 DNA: TGTGCCAGCAGTAAGACGGGAGACTACGAGCAGTACTTC. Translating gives CASSKTGDYEQYF.

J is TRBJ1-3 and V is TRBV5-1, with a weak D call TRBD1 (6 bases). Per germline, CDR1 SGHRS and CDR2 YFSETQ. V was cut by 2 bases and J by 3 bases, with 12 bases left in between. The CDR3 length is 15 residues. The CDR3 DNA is TGCGCCAGCAGCTTCGGCGGACAGCTTGGAAACACCATATATTTT. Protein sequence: CASSFGGQLGNTIYF.

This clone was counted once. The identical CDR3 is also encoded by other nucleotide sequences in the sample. The CDR3 DNA reads TGCGCCAGCAGCCGGGAAACGGACAGCTACGAGCAGTACTTC. Translated, it gives CASSRETDSYEQYF. The V gene is TRBV5-1, the J gene TRBJ2-7; the D gene is possibly TRBD1 (6 bases). V lost 4 bases and J 3 bases, leaving 14 bases between the germline ends. This CDR3 is 14 amino acids long. Germline V gives CDR1 SGHRS, CDR2 YFSETQ.

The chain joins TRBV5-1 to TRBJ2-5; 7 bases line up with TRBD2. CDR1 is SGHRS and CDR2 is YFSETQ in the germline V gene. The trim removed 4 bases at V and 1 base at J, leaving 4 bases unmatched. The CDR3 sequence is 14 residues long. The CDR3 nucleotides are TGCGCCAGCAGCACGGGGGGAAGCCAAGAGACCCAGTACTTC. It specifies CASSTGGSQETQYF.

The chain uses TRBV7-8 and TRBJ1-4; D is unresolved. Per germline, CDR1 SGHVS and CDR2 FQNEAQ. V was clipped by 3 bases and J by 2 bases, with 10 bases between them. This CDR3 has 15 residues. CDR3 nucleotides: TGTGCCAGCAGCTTGTATTTAGGGACTAATGAAAAACTGTTTTTT. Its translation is CASSLYLGTNEKLFF.

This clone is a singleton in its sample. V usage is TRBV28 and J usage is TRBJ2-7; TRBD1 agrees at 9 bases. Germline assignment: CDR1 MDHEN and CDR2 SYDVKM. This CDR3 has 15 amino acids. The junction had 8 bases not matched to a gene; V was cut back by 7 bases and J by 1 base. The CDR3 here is CASTAPGQGSYEQYF. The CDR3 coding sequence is TGTGCCAGCACCGCCCCGGGACAGGGTTCCTACGAGCAGTACTTC.

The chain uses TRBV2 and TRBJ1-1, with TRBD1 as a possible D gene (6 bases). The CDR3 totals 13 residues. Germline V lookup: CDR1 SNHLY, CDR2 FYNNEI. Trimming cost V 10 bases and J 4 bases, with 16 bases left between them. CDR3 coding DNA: TGTGCCATCTCCGGGACACCGACCACTGAAGCTTTCTTT. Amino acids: CAISGTPTTEAFF.

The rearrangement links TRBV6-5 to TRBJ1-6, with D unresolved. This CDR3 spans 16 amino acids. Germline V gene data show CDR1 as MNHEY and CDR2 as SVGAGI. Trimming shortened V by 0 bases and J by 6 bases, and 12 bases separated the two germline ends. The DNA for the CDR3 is TGTGCCAGCAGTTACTCGTCCCCGCGGGGTAATTCACCCCTCCACTTT. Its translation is CASSYSSPRGNSPLHF.

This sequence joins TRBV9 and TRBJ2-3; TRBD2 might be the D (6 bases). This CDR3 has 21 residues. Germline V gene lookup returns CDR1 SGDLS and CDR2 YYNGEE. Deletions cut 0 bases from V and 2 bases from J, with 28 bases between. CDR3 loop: CASSVEGRGRRVPHATDTQYF. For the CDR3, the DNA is TGTGCCAGCAGCGTAGAGGGGCGCGGGCGGAGGGTTCCTCATGCCACAGATACGCAGTATTTT.

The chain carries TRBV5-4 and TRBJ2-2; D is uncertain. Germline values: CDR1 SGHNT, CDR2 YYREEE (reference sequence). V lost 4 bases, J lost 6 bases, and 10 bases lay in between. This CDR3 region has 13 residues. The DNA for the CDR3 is TGTGCCAGCAGCATCCAGTTTTCCGGGGAGCTGTTTTTT. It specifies CASSIQFSGELFF. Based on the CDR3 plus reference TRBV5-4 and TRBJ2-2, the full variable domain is ETGVTQSPTHLIKTRGQQVTLRCSSQSGHNTVSWYQQALGQGPQFIFQYYREEENGRGNFPPRFSGLQFPNYSSELNVNALELDDSALYLCASSIQFSGELFFGEGSRLTVL.

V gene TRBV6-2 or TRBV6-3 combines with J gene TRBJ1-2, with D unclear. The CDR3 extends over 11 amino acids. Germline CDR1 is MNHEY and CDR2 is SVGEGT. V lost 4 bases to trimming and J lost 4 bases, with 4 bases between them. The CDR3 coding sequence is TGTGCCAGCAGTTTTACCTATGGCTACACCTTC. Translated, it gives CASSFTYGYTF.

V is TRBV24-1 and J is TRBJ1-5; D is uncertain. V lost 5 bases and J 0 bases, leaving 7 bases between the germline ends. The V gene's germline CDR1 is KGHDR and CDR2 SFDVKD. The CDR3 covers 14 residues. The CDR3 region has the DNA TGTGCCACCAGTGCAGTTTATAGCAATCAGCCCCAGCATTTT. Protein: CATSAVYSNQPQHF.

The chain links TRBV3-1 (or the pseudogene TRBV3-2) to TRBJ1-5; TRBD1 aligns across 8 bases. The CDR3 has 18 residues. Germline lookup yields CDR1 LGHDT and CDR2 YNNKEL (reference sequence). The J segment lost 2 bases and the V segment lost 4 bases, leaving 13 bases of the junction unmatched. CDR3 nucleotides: TGTGCCAGCAGCCCATCCTCAGGGACAGGCGTGGGCAATCAGCCCCAGCATTTT. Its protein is CASSPSSGTGVGNQPQHF.

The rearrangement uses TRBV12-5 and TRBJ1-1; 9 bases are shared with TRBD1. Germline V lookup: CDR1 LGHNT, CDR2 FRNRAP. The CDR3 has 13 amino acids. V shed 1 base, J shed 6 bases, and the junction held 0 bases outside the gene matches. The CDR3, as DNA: TGTGCTAGTGGTTTGGGACAGGGGGCTGAAGCTTTCTTT. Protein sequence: CASGLGQGAEAFF.

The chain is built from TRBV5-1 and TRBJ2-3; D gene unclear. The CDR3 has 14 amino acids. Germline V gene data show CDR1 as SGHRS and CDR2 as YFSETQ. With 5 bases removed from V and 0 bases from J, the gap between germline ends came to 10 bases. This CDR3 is CASSEGSSTDTQYF. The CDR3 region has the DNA TGCGCCAGCAGTGAAGGGTCTAGCACAGATACGCAGTATTTT.

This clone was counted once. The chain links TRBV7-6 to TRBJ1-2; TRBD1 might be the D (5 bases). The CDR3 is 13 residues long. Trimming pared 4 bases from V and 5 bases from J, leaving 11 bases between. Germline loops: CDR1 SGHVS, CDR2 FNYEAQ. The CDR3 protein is CASSSDSFYGYTF. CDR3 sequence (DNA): TGTGCCAGCAGCTCCGACAGCTTTTATGGCTACACCTTC.